This T cell receptor (beta chain) was identified during a study of T cells in localized non-small cell lung cancer. The table came from immunoSEQ multiplex PCR; TCRdb's copy has only in-frame clones and leaves some out. The sample has roughly 66,000 clones, under 90% seen once. Germline CDR1 reads LNHDA; CDR2 reads SQIVND (reference sequence). V was clipped by 5 bases and J by 0 bases, with 11 bases between them. The CDR3 totals 15 residues. This clone was found once. This sequence originates from a woman aged 40 to 75 with stage I lung adenocarcinoma. This chain uses TRBV19 with TRBJ2-4; D is uncertain. The sample here was peripheral blood, taken before any cancer treatment. The CDR3 DNA sequence: TGTGCCAGTAGTGAACCCTTTATAGCCAAAAACATTCAGTACTTC. Translating it yields CASSEPFIAKNIQYF.